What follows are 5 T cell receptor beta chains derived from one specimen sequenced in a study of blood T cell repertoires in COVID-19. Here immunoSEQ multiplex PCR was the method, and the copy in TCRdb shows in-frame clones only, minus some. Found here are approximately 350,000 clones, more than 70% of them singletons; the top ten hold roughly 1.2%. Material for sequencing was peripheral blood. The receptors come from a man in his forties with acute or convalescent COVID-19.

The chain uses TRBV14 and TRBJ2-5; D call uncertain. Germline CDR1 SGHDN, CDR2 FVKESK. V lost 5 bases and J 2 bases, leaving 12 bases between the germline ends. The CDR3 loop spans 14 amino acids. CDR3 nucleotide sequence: TGTGCCAGCAGCGTCTTACAGTCACAAGAGACCCAGTACTTC. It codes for CASSVLQSQETQYF.

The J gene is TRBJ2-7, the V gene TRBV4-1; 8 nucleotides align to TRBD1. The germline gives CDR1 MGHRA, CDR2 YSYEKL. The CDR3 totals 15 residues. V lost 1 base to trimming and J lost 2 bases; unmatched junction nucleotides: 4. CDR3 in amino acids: CASSQVWTGPYEQYF. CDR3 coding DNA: TGCGCCAGCAGCCAAGTGTGGACAGGGCCCTACGAGCAGTACTTC.

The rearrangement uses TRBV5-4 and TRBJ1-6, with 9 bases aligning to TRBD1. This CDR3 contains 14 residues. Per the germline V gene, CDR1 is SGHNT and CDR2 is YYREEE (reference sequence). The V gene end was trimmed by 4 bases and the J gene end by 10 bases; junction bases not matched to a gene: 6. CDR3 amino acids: CASSPRTGASPLHF. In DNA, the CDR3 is TGTGCCAGCAGCCCTCGGACAGGGGCCTCACCCCTCCACTTT.

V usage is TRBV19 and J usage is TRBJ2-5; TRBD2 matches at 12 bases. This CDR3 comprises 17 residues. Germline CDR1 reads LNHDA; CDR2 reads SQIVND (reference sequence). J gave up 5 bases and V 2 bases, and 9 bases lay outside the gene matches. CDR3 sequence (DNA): TGTGCCAGTAGTATATGGAGTGCTAGCGGGAGGGGGGAGACCCAGTACTTC. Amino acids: CASSIWSASGRGETQYF.

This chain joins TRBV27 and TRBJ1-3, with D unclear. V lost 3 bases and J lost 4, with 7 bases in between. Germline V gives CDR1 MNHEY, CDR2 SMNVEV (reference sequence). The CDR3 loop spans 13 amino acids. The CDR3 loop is CASSFARGNTIYF. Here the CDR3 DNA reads TGTGCCAGCAGTTTTGCGCGGGGAAACACCATATATTTT.